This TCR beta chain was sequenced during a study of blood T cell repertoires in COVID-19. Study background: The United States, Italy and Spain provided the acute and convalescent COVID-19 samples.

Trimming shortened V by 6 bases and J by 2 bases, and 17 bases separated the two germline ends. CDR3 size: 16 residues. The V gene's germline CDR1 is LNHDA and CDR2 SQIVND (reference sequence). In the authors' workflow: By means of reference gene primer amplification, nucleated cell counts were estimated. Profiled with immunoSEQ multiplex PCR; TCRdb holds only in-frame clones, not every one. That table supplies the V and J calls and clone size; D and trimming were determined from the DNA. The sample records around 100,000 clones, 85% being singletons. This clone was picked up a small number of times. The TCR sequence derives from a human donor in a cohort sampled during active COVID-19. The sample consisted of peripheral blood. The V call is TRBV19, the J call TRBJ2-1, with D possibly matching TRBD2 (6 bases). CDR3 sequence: CASSIAGRDPYNEQFF. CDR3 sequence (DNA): TGTGCCAGTAGCATCGCGGGGCGGGATCCCTACAATGAGCAGTTCTTC.